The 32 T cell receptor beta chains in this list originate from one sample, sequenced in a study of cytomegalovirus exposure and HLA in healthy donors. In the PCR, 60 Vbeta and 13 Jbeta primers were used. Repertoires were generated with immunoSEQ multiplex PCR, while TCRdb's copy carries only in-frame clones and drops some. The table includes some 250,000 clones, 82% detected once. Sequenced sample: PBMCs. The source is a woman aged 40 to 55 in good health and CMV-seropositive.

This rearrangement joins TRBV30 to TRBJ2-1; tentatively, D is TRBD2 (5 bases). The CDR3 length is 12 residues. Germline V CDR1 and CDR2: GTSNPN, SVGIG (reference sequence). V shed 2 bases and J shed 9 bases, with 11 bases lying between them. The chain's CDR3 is CAWSFVLGEQFF. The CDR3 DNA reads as TGTGCCTGGAGTTTCGTACTAGGTGAGCAGTTCTTC. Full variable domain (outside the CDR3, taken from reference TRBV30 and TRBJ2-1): SQTIHQWPATLVQPVGSPLSLECTVEGTSNPNLYWYRQAAGRGLQLLFYSVGIGQISSEVPQNLSASRPQDRQFILSSKKLLLSDSGFYLCAWSFVLGEQFFGPGTRLTVL.

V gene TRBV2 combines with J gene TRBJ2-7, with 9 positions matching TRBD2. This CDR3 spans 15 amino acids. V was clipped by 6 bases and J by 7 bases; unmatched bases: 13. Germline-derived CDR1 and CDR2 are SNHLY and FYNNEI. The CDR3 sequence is CASSVKAGGLGEQYF. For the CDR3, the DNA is TGTGCCAGCAGCGTTAAGGCGGGAGGGTTGGGGGAGCAGTACTTC.

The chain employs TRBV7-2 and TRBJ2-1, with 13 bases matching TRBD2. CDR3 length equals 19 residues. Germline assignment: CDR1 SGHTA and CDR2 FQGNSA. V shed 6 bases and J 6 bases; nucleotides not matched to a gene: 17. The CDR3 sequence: CASRRLAGGPPLRGNEQFF. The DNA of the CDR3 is TGTGCCAGCAGGCGACTAGCGGGGGGACCACCGCTAAGGGGCAATGAGCAGTTCTTC. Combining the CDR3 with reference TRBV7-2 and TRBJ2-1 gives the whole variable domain GAGVSQSPSNKVTEKGKDVELRCDPISGHTALYWYRQSLGQGLEFLIYFQGNSAPDKSGLPSDRFSAERTGGSVSTLTIQRTQQEDSAVYLCASRRLAGGPPLRGNEQFFGPGTRLTVL.

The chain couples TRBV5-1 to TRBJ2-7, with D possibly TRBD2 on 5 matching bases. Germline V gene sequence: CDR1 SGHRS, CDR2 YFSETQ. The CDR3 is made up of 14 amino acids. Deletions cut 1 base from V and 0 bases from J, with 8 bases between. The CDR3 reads CASSLTGSSYEQYF. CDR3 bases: TGCGCCAGCAGCTTGACGGGATCCTCCTACGAGCAGTACTTC.

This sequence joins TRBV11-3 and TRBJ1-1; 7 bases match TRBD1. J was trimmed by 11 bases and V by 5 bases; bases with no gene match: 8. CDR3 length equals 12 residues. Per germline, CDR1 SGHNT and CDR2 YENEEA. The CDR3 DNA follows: TGTGCCAGCAGCCCGCGACAGGGACGCGCTTTCTTT. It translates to CASSPRQGRAFF.

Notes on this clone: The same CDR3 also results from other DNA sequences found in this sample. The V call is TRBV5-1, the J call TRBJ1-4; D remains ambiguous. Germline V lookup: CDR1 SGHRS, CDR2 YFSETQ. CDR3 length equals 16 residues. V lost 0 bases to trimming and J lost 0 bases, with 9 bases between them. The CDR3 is CASSLGHSATNEKLFF. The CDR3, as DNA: TGCGCCAGCAGCTTGGGACACAGTGCAACTAATGAAAAACTGTTTTTT.

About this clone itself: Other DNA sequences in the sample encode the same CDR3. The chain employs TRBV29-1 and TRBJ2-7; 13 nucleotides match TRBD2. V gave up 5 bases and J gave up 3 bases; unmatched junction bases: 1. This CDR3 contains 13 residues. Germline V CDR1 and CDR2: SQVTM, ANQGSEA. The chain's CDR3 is CSVRTSGSYEQYF. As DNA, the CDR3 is TGCAGCGTTCGGACTAGCGGGAGCTACGAGCAGTACTTC.

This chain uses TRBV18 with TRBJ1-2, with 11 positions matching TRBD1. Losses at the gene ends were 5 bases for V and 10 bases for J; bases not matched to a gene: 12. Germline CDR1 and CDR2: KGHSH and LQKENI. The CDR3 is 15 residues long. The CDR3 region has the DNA TGTGCCAGCTCAGCTGGACAGGGGGCTGATAGGGACTACACCTTC. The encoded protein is CASSAGQGADRDYTF.

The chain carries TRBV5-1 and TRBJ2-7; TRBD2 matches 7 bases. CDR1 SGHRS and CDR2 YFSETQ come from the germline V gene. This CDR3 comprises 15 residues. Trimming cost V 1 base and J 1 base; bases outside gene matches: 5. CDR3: CASSLLGGTSYEQYF. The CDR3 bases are TGCGCCAGCAGCTTGTTGGGGGGGACTTCCTACGAGCAGTACTTC.

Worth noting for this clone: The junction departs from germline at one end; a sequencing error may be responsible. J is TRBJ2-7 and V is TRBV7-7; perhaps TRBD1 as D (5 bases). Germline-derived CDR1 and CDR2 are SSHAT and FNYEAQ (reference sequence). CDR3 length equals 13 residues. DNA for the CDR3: TGTGCTAGCAGTTCAATACAGGCCGGCGAGCAGTACTTC. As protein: CASSSIQAGEQYF.

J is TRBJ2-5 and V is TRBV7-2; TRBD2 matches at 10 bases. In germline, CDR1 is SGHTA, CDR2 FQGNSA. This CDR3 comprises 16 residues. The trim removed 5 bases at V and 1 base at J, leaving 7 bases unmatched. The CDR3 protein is CASSRGAGGPQETQYF. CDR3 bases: TGTGCCAGCAGCCGAGGAGCGGGAGGGCCCCAAGAGACCCAGTACTTC.

CDR3 sequence reads: CAISPSGGRNEQFF. CDR3 nucleotide sequence: TGTGCCATCAGTCCTAGCGGGGGCCGCAATGAGCAGTTCTTC. The chain carries TRBV10-3 and TRBJ2-1; 10 bases align to TRBD2. Per the germline V gene, CDR1 is ENHRY and CDR2 is SYGVKD. The CDR3 totals 14 residues. V dropped 5 bases and J dropped 6; count of bases not matched to a gene: 4.

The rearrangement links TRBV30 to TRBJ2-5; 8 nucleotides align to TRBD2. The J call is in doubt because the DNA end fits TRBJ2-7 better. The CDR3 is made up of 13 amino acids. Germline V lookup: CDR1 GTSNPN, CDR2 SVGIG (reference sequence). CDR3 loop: CAWSTVAGYEQYF. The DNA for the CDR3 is TGTGCCTGGAGTACGGTAGCGGGATACGAGCAGTACTTC.

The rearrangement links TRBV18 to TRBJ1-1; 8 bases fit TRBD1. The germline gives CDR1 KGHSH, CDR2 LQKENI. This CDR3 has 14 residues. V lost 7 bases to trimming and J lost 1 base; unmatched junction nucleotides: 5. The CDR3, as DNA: TGTGCCAGCTGCGAGGACAGGGCGAACACTGAAGCTTTCTTT. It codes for CASCEDRANTEAFF.

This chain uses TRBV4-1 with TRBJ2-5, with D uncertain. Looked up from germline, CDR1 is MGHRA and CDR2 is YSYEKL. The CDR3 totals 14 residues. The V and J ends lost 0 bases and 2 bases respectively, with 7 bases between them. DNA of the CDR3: TGCGCCAGCAGCCAAGAAGGCAGGCAAGAGACCCAGTACTTC. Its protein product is CASSQEGRQETQYF.

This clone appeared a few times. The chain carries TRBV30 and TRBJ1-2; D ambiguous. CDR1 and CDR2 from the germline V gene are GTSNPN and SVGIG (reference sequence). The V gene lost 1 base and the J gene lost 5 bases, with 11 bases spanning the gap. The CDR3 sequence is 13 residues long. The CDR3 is CAWSGAGRYGYTF. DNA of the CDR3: TGTGCCTGGAGTGGGGCAGGCCGGTATGGCTACACCTTC.

The CDR3 reads CSASLVFEAFF. The CDR3 coding sequence is TGCAGTGCTAGTCTAGTCTTTGAAGCTTTCTTT. The chain combines TRBV20-1 with TRBJ1-1; D gene unclear. Germline values: CDR1 DFQATT, CDR2 SNEGSKA (reference sequence). Trimming took 3 bases from V and 7 from J, leaving 9 bases between them. The CDR3 spans 11 residues.

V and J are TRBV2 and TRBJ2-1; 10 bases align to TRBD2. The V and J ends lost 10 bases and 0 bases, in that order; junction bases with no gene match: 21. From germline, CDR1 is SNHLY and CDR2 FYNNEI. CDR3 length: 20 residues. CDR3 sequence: CANQGYGSGRLISSYNEQFF. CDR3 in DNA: TGTGCCAACCAGGGGTATGGTAGCGGGAGGTTGATTAGCTCCTACAATGAGCAGTTCTTC.

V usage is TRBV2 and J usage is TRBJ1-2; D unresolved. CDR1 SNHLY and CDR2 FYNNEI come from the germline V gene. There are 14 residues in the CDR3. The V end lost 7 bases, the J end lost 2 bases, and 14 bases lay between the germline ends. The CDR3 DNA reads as TGTGCCAGCAAGGCGGACGGACTAAACTATGGCTACACCTTC. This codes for CASKADGLNYGYTF.

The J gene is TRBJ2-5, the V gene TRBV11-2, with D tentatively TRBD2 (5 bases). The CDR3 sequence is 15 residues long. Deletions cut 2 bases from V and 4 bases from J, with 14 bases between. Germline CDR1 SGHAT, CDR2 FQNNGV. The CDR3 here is CASSLTRGLGETQYF. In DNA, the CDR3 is TGTGCCAGCAGCTTAACACGGGGTTTAGGAGAGACCCAGTACTTC. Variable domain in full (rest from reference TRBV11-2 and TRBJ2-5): EAGVAQSPRYKIIEKRQSVAFWCNPISGHATLYWYQQILGQGPKLLIQFQNNGVVDDSQLPKDRFSAERLKGVDSTLKIQPAKLEDSAVYLCASSLTRGLGETQYFGPGTRLLVL.

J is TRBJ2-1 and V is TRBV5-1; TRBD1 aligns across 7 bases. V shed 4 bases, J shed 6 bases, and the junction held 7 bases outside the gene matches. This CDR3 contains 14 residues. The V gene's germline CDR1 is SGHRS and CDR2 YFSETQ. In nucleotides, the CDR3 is TGCGCCAGCAGCCCTAGACAGGGTACCAATGAGCAGTTCTTC. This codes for CASSPRQGTNEQFF. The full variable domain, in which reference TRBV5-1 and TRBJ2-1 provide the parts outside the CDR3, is KAGVTQTPRYLIKTRGQQVTLSCSPISGHRSVSWYQQTPGQGLQFLFEYFSETQRNKGNFPGRFSGRQFSNSRSEMNVSTLELGDSALYLCASSPRQGTNEQFFGPGTRLTVL.

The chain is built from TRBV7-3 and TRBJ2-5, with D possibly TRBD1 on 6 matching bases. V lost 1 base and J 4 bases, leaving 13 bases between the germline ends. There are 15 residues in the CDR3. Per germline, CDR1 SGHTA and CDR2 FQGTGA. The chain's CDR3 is CASSLNGRGLETQYF. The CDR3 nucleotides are TGTGCCAGCAGCTTAAATGGCAGGGGATTAGAGACCCAGTACTTC.

CDR3 nucleotide sequence: TGTGCCAGCAGTGGACACCGACTAGCGGAGTACAATGAGCAGTTCTTC. This sequence encodes CASSGHRLAEYNEQFF. The genes are TRBV6-1 and TRBJ2-1; 9 bases are a match to TRBD2. V shed 4 bases, J shed 4 bases, and the junction held 8 bases outside the gene matches. Germline assignment: CDR1 MNHNS and CDR2 SASEGT. The CDR3 consists of 16 residues.

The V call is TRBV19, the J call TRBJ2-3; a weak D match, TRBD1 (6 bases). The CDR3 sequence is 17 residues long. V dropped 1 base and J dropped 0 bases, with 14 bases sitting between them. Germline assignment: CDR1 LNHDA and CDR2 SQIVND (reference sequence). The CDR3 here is CASSIGGLPASTDTQYF. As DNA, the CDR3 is TGTGCCAGTAGTATAGGGGGGCTCCCCGCTAGCACAGATACGCAGTATTTT.

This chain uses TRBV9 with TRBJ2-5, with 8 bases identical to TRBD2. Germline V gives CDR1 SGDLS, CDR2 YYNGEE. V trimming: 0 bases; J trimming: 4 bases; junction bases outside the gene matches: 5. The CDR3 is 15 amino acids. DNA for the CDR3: TGTGCCAGCAGCGTAGGGGCCAGCGGGAGAGAGACCCAGTACTTC. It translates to CASSVGASGRETQYF.

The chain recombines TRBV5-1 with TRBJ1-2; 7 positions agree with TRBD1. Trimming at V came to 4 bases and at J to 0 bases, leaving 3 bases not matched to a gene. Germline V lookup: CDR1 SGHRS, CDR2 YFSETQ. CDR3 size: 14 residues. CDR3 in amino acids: CASSPGTANYGYTF. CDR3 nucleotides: TGCGCCAGCAGCCCTGGGACAGCTAACTATGGCTACACCTTC. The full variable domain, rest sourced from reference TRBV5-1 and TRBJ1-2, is KAGVTQTPRYLIKTRGQQVTLSCSPISGHRSVSWYQQTPGQGLQFLFEYFSETQRNKGNFPGRFSGRQFSNSRSEMNVSTLELGDSALYLCASSPGTANYGYTFGSGTRLTVV.

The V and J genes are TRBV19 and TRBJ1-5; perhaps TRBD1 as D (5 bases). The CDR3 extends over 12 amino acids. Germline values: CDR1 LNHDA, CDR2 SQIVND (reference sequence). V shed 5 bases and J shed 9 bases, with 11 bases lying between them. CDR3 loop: CASSLQAGPQHF. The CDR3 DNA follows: TGTGCCAGTAGTTTACAGGCTGGGCCCCAGCATTTT.

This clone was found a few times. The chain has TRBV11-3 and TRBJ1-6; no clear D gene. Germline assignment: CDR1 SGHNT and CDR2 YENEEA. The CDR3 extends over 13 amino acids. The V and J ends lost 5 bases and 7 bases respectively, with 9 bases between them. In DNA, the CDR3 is TGTGCCAGCAGCGAGCAAGTCAATTCACCCCTCCACTTT. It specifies CASSEQVNSPLHF.

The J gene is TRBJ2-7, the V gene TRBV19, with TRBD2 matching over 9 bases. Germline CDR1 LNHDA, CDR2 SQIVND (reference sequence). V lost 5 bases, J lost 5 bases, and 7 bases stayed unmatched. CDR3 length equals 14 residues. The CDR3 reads CASSFIAGANEQYF. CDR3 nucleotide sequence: TGTGCCAGTAGTTTCATAGCGGGAGCGAACGAGCAGTACTTC.

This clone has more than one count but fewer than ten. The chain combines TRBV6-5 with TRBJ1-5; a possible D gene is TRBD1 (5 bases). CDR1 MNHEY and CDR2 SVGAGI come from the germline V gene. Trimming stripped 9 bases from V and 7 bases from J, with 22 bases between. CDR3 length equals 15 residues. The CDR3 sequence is CASKTSGTGVQPQHF. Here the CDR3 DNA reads TGTGCCAGTAAAACCTCGGGGACGGGAGTCCAGCCCCAGCATTTT.

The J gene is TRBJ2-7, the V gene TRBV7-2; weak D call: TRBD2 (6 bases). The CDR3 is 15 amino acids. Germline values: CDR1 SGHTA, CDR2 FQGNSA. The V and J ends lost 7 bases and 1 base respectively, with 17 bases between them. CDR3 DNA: TGTGCCAGCACCCAAGGGGCGGGACCATCCTACGAGCAGTACTTC. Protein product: CASTQGAGPSYEQYF.

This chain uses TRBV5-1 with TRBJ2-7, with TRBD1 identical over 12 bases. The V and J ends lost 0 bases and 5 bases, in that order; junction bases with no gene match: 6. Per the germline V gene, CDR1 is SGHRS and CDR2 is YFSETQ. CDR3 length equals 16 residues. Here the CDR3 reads CASSLARDRGRNEQYF. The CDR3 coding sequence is TGCGCCAGCAGCTTGGCCCGGGACAGGGGGCGAAACGAGCAGTACTTC. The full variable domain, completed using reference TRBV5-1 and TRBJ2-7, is KAGVTQTPRYLIKTRGQQVTLSCSPISGHRSVSWYQQTPGQGLQFLFEYFSETQRNKGNFPGRFSGRQFSNSRSEMNVSTLELGDSALYLCASSLARDRGRNEQYFGPGTRLTVT.